This TCR beta chain was sequenced during a study of blood T cell repertoires in COVID-19. About the study: COVID-19 samples from acute and convalescent phases originated in the United States, Italy and Spain. Sample material is recorded as cDNA or gDNA derived from T cells, B-cell-depleted T cells, or PBMCs.

TCRdb's copy holds only in-frame clones and misses some; the assay was immunoSEQ multiplex PCR. This table has about 110,000 clones, roughly nine tenths appearing once. In germline, CDR1 is MNHEY, CDR2 SMNVEV (reference sequence). V dropped 5 bases and J dropped 4 bases, with 11 bases sitting between them. The CDR3 is 13 amino acids. Sequencing was performed on peripheral blood. This TCR derives from a woman of 80 years or more with acute or convalescent COVID-19. The gene calls are TRBV27 and TRBJ1-2; D is perhaps TRBD1 (6 bases). The CDR3 loop is CASSPDRIYGYTF. The DNA for the CDR3 is TGTGCCAGCAGTCCAGACAGGATCTATGGCTACACCTTC.